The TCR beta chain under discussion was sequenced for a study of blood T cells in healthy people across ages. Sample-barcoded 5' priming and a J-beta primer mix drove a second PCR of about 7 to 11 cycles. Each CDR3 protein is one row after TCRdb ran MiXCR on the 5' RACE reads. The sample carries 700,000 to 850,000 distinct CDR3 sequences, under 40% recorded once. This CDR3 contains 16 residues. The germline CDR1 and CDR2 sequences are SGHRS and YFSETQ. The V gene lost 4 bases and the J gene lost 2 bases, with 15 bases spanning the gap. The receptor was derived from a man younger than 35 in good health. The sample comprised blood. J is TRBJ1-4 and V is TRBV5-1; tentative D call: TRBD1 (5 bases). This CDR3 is CASSEYSHRTNEKLFF. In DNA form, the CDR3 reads TGCGCCAGCAGCGAATACAGTCACAGGACTAATGAAAAACTGTTTTTT. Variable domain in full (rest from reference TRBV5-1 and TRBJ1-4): KAGVTQTPRYLIKTRGQQVTLSCSPISGHRSVSWYQQTPGQGLQFLFEYFSETQRNKGNFPGRFSGRQFSNSRSEMNVSTLELGDSALYLCASSEYSHRTNEKLFFGSGTQLSVL.